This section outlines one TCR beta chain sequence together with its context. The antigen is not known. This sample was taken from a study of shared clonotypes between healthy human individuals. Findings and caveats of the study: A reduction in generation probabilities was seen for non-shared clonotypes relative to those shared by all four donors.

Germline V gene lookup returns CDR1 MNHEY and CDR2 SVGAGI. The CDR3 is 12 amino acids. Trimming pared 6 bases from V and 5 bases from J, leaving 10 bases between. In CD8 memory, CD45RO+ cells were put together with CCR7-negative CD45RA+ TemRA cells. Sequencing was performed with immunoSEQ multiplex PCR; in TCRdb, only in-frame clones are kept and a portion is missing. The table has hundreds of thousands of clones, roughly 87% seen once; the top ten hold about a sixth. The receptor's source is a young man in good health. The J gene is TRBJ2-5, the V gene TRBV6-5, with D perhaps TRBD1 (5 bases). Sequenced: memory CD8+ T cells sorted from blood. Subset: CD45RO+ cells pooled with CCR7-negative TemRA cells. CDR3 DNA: TGTGCCAGCAGGGGGCCCGGCGAGACCCAGTACTTC. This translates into CASRGPGETQYF.